Reported below is one TCR beta chain. Looked up from germline, CDR1 is SGHNT and CDR2 is YYREEE (reference sequence). V lost 4 bases, J lost 4 bases, and 7 bases stayed unmatched. This CDR3 has 16 residues. These data come from a study of human T cells and chemical hapten exposure. Regarding time point: healthy volunteer bleed at 2 weeks. The total RNA was obtained from whole blood that was not fractionated. TCRdb used MiXCR to reprocess the RACE reads, holding one entry per CDR3 protein. The profile covers tens of thousands of distinct CDR3 sequences, with 7.4% appearing a single time and about 9.8% taken by the ten largest.

This receptor was taken from a human donor in good health. Some clones in this sample may be carry-over from other donors' samples. What was sequenced was whole blood. The V gene is TRBV5-4, the J gene TRBJ2-3; 12 nucleotides agree with TRBD2. CDR3 bases: TGTGCCAGCAGCCAAACTAGCGGGGGGTACCCAGATACGCAGTATTTT. Translated, it gives CASSQTSGGYPDTQYF. The full variable domain, rest sourced from reference TRBV5-4 and TRBJ2-3, is ETGVTQSPTHLIKTRGQQVTLRCSSQSGHNTVSWYQQALGQGPQFIFQYYREEENGRGNFPPRFSGLQFPNYSSELNVNALELDDSALYLCASSQTSGGYPDTQYFGPGTRLTVL.